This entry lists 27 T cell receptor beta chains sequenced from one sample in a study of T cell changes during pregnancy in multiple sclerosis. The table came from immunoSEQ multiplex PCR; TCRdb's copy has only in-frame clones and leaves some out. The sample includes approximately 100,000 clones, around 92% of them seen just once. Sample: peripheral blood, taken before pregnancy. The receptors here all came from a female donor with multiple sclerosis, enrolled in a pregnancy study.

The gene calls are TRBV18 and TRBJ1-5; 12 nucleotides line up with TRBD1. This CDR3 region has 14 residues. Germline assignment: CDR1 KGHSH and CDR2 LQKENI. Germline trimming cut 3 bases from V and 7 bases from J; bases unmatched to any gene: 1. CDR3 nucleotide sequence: TGTGCCAGCTCACCTGGGACAGGGGGCCAGCCCCAGCATTTT. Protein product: CASSPGTGGQPQHF.

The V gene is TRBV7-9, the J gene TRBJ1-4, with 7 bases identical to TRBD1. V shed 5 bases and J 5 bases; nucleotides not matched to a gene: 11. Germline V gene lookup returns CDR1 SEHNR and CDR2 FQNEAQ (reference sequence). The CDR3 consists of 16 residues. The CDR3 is CASSRQGDRLNEKLFF. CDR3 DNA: TGTGCCAGCAGCCGCCAGGGGGACAGACTAAATGAAAAACTGTTTTTT.

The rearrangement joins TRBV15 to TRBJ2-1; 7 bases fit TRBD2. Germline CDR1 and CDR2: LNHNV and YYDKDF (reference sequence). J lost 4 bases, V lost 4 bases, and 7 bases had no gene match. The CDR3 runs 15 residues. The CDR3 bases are TGTGCCACCAGCATGAGGAGGGAGGGGTACAATGAGCAGTTCTTC. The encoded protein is CATSMRREGYNEQFF.

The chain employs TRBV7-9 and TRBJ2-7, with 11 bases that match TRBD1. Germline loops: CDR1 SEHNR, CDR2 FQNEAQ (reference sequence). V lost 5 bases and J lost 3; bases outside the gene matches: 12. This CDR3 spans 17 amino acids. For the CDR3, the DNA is TGTGCCAGCAGCGCAGGACAGGGGGCTCTACCGCTCTACGAGCAGTACTTC. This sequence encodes CASSAGQGALPLYEQYF.

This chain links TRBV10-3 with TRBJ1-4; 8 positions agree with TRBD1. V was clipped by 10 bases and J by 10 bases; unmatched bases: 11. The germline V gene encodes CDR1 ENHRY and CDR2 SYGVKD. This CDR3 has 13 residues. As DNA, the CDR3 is TGTGCCACCAGGGGGCGGTCCATTGGAAAACTGTTTTTT. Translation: CATRGRSIGKLFF.

CDR3 DNA sequence: TGTGCCAGCAGTGATGTAAACACCGGGGAGCTGTTTTTT. Translated, it gives CASSDVNTGELFF. The chain uses TRBV25-1 and TRBJ2-2; D unclear. Per the germline V gene, CDR1 is MGHDK and CDR2 is SYGVNS. V gave up 3 bases and J gave up 2 bases, with 4 bases separating them. This CDR3 is built from 13 residues.

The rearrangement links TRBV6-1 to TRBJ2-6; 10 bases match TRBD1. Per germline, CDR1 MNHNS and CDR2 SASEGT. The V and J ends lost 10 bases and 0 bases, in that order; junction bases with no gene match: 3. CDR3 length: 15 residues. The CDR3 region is CATRTGGSGANVLTF. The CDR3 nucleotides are TGTGCCACCAGGACAGGGGGCTCTGGGGCCAACGTCCTGACTTTC.

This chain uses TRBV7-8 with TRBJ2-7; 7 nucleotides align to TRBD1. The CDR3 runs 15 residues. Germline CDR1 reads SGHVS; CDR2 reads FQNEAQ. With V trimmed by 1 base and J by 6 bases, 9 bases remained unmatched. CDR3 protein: CASSLEGGALVEQYF. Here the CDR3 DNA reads TGTGCCAGCAGCTTAGAAGGGGGCGCCTTGGTCGAGCAGTACTTC.

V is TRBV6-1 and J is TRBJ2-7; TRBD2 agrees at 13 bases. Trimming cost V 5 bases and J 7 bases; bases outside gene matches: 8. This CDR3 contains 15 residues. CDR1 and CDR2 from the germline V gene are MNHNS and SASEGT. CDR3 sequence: CASSPTSGRAGEQYF. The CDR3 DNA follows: TGTGCCAGCAGTCCCACTAGCGGGAGGGCCGGGGAGCAGTACTTC.

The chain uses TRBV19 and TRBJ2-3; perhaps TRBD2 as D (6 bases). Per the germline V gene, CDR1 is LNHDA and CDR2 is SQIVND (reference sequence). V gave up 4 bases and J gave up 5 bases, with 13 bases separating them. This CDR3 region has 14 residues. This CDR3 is CASSNAGGKDTQYF. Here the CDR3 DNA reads TGTGCCAGTAGTAACGCCGGCGGGAAAGATACGCAGTATTTT.

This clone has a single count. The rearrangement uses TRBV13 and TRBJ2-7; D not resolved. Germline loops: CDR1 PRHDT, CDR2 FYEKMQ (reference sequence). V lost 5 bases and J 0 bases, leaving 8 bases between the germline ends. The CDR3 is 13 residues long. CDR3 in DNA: TGTGCCAGCAGCCTACCCTTCTCCTACGAGCAGTACTTC. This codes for CASSLPFSYEQYF.

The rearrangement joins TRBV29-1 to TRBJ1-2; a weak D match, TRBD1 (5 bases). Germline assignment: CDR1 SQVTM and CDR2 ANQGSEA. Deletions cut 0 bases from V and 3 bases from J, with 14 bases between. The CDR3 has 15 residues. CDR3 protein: CSVEDRQGLDYGYTF. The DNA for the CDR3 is TGCAGCGTTGAAGATCGGCAGGGTCTGGACTATGGCTACACCTTC.

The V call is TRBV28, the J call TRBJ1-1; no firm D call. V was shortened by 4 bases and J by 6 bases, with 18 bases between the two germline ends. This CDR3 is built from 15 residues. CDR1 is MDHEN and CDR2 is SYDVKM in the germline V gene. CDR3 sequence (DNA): TGTGCCAGCAGTTCGCCCGGGAGGGTTGTCCCTGAAGCTTTCTTT. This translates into CASSSPGRVVPEAFF.

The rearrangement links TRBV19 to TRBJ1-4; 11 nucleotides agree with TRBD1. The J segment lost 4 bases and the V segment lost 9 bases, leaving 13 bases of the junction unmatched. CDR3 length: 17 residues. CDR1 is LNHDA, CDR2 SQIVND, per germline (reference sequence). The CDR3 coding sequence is TGTGCCAGCCCTAACCAAATCGGGACAGGGGGTAATGAAAAACTGTTTTTT. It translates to CASPNQIGTGGNEKLFF.

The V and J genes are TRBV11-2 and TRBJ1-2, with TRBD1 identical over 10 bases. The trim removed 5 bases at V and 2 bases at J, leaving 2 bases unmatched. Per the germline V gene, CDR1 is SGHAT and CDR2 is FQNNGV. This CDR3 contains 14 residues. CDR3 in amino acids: CASSRGQGNYGYTF. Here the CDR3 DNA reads TGTGCCAGCAGCCGGGGACAGGGGAACTATGGCTACACCTTC.

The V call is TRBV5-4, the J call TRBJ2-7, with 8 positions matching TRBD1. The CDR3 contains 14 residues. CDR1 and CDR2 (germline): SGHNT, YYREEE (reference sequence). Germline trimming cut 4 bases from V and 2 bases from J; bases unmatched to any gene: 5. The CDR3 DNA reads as TGTGCCAGCAGCGGACAGGGAAGGCCCTACGAGCAGTACTTC. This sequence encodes CASSGQGRPYEQYF.

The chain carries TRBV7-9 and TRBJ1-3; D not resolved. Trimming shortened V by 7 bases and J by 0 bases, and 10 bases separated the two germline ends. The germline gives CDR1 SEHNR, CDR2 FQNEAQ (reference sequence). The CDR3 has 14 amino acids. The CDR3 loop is CASIPQNSGNTIYF. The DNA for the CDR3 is TGTGCCAGCATCCCACAGAACTCTGGAAACACCATATATTTT.

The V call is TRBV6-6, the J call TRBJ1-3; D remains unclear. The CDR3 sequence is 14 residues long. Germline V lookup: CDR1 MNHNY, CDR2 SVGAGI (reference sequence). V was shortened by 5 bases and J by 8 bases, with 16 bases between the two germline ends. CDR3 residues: CASSPLTGIHTIYF. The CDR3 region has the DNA TGTGCCAGCAGTCCGCTAACGGGGATACACACCATATATTTT.

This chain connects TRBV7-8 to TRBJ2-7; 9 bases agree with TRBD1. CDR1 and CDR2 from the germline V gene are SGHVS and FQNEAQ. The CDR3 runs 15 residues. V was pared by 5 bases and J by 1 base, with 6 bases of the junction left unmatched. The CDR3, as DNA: TGTGCCAGCAGCCCCGCCGGGACAGGGTCCTACGAGCAGTACTTC. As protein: CASSPAGTGSYEQYF.

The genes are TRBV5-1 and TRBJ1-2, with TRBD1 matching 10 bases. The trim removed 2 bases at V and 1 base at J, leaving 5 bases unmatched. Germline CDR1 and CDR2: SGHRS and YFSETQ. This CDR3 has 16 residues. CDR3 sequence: CASSFDRGLVNYGYTF. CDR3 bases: TGCGCCAGCAGCTTCGACAGGGGGCTGGTTAACTATGGCTACACCTTC.

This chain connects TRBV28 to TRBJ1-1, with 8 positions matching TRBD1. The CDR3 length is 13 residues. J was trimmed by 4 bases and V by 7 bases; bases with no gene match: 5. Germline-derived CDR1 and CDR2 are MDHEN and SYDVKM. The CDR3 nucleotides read TGTGCCAGCACAGGGGGCTTTCGCACTGAAGCTTTCTTT. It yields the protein CASTGGFRTEAFF.

The DNA for the CDR3 is TGTGCCAGCAGCTTAGAGCCCGGGACTGACAGACCTCAAGAGACCCAGTACTTC. It is translated as CASSLEPGTDRPQETQYF. The chain recombines TRBV11-2 with TRBJ2-5; maybe TRBD2 (6 bases). This CDR3 contains 18 residues. Germline lookup yields CDR1 SGHAT and CDR2 FQNNGV. V shed 0 bases and J shed 2 bases, with 19 bases lying between them.

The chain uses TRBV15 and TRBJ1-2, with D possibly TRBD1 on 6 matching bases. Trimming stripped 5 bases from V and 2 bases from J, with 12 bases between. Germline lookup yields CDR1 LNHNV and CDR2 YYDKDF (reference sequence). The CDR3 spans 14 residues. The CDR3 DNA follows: TGTGCCACCAGCGACAGGAATACGAACTATGGCTACACCTTC. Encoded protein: CATSDRNTNYGYTF.

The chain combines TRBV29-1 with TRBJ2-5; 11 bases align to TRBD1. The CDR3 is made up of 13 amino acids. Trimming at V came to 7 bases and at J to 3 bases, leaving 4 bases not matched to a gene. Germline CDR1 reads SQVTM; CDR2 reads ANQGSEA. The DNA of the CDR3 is TGCAGCGGGGGACAGGGGGTAAAAGAGACCCAGTACTTC. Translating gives CSGGQGVKETQYF.

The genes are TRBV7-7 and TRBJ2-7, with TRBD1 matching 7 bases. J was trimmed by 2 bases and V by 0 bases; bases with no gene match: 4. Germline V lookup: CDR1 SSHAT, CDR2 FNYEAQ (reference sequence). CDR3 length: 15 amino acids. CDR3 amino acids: CASSLAPQGAYEQYF. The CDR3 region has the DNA TGTGCCAGCAGCTTAGCGCCCCAGGGGGCCTACGAGCAGTACTTC. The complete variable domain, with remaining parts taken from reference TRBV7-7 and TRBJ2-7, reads GAGVSQSPRYKVTKRGQDVTLRCDPISSHATLYWYQQALGQGPEFLTYFNYEAQPDKSGLPSDRFSAERPEGSISTLTIQRTEQRDSAMYRCASSLAPQGAYEQYFGPGTRLTVT.

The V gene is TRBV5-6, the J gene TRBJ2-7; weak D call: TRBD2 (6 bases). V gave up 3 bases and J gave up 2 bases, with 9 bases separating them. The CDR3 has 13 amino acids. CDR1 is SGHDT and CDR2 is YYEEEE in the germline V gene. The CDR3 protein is CASSYKRAYEQYF. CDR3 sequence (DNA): TGTGCCAGCAGCTACAAGCGGGCCTACGAGCAGTACTTC.

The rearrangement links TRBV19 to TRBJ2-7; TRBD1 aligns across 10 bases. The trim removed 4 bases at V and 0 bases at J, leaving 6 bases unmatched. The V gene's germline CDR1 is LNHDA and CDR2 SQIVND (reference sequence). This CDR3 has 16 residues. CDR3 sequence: CASSSPGQGVSYEQYF. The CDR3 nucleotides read TGTGCCAGTAGTAGTCCCGGACAGGGGGTCTCCTACGAGCAGTACTTC.